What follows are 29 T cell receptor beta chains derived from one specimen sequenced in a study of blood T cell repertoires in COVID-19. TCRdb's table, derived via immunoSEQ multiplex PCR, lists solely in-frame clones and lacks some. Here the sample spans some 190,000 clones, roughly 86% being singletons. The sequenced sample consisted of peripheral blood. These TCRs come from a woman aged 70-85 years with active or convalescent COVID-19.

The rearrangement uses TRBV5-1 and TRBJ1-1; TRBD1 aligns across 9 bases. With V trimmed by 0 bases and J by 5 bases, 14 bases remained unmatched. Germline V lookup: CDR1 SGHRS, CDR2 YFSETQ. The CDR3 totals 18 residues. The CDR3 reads CASSLAQGQGLLRTEAFF. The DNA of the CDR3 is TGCGCCAGCAGCTTGGCCCAGGGACAGGGTCTTTTGAGGACTGAAGCTTTCTTT.

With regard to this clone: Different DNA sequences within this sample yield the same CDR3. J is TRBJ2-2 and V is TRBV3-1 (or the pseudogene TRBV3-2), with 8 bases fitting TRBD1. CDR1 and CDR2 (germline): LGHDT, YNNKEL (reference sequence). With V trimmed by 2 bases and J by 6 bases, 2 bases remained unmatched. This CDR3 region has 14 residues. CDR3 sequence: CASSQLQGAGELFF. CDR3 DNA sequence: TGTGCCAGCAGCCAACTACAGGGGGCCGGGGAGCTGTTTTTT.

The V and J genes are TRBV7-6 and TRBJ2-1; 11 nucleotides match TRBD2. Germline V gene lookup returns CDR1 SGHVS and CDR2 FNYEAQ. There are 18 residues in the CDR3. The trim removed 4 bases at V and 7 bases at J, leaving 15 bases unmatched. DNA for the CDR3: TGTGCCAGCAGCTCCCGACTTTTAGCGGGAGGGCCGGGGAATGAGCAGTTCTTC. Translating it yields CASSSRLLAGGPGNEQFF.

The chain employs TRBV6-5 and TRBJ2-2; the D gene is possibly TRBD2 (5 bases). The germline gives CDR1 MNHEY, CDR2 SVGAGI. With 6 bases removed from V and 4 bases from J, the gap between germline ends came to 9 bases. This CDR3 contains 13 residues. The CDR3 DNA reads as TGTGCCAGCAGACCCACTAGCACCGGGGAGCTGTTTTTT. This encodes CASRPTSTGELFF.

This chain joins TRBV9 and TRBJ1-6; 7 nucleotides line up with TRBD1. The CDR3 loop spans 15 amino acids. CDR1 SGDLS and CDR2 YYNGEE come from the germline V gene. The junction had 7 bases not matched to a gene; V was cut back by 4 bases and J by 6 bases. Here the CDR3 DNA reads TGTGCCAGCAGCTTCCGACAGGGTCCTAATTCACCCCTCCACTTT. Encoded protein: CASSFRQGPNSPLHF.

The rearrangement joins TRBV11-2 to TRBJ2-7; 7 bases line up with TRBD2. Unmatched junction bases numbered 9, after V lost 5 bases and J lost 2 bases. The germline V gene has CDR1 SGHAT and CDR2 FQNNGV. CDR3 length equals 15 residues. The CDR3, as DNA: TGTGCCAGCAGCGTAGGGGTAAGCGGGGCCTACGAGCAGTACTTC. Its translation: CASSVGVSGAYEQYF.

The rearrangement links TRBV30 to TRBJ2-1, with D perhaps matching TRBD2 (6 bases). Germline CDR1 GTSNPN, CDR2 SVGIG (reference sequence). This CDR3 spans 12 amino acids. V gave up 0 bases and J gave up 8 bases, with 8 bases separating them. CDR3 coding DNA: TGTGCCTGGAGTGTTTCGGGGGATGAGCAGTTCTTC. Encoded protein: CAWSVSGDEQFF.

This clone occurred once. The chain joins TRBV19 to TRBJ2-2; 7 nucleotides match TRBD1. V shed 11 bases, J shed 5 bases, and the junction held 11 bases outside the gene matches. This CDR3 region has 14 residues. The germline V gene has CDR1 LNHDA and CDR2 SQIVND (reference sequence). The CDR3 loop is CACTPRGNTGELFF. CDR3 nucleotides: TGTGCCTGTACTCCCAGGGGGAATACCGGGGAGCTGTTTTTT.

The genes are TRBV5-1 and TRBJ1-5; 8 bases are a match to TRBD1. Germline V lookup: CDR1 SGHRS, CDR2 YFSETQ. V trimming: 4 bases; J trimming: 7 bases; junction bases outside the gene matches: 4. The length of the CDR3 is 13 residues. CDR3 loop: CASSTGTGQPQHF. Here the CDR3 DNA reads TGCGCCAGCAGCACCGGGACAGGCCAGCCCCAGCATTTT.

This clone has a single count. The CDR3 sequence: CASSLGGGSPLHF. The CDR3 coding sequence is TGTGCCAGCAGCTTAGGAGGGGGTTCACCCCTCCACTTT. V is TRBV11-3 and J is TRBJ1-6, with a tentative D call TRBD1 (6 bases). The CDR3 contains 13 residues. Germline values: CDR1 SGHNT, CDR2 YENEEA. V lost 1 base, J lost 9 bases, and 7 bases lay in between.

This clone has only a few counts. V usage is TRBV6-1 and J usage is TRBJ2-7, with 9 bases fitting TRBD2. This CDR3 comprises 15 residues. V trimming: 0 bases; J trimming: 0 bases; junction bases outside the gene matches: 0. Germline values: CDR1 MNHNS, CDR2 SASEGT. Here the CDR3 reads CASSEASGSSYEQYF. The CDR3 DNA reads TGTGCCAGCAGTGAAGCTAGCGGGAGCTCCTACGAGCAGTACTTC.

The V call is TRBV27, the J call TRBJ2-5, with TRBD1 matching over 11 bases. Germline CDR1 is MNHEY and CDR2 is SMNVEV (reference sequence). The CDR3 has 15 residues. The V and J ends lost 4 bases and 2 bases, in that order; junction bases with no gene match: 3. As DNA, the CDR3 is TGTGCCAGCAGTTCGGACAGGGGGCCTCAAGAGACCCAGTACTTC. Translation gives CASSSDRGPQETQYF.

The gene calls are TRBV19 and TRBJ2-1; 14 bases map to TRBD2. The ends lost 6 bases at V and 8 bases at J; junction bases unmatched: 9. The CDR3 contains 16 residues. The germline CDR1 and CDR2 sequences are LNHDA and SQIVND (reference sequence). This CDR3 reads CASSPRLAGGRDEQFF. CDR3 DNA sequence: TGTGCCAGTAGCCCAAGACTAGCGGGAGGGCGGGATGAGCAGTTCTTC.

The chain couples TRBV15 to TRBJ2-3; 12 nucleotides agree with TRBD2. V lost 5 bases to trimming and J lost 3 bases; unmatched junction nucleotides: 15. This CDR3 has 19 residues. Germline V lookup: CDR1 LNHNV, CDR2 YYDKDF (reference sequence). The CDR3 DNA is TGTGCCACCAGCTCTAAGCGACTAGCGGGAGAAGGGGATACAGATACGCAGTATTTT. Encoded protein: CATSSKRLAGEGDTDTQYF.

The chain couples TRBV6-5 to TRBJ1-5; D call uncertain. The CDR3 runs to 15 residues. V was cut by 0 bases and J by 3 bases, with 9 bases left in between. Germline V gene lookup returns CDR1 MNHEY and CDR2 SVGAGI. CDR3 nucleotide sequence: TGTGCCAGCAGTTACTCGAGAGGGAACAATCAGCCCCAGCATTTT. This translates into CASSYSRGNNQPQHF.

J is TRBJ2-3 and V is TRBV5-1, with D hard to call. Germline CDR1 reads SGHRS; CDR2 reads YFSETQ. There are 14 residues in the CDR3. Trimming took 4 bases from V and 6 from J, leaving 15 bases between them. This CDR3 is CASSHRSVLDTQYF. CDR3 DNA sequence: TGCGCCAGCAGCCATCGCTCAGTGTTGGATACGCAGTATTTT.

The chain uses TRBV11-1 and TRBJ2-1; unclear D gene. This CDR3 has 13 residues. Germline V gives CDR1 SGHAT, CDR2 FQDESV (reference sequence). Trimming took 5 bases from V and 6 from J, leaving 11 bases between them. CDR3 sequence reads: CASSIVWSNEQFF. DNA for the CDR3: TGTGCCAGCAGCATCGTCTGGAGCAATGAGCAGTTCTTC.

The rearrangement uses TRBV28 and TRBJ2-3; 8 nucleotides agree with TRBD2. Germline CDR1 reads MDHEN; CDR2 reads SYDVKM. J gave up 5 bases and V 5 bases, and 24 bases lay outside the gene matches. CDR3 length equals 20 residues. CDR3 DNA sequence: TGTGCCAGCAGTCCCCACTCCCCCCTTGGGCGGGAGGAGGAGGGAGATACGCAGTATTTT. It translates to CASSPHSPLGREEEGDTQYF.

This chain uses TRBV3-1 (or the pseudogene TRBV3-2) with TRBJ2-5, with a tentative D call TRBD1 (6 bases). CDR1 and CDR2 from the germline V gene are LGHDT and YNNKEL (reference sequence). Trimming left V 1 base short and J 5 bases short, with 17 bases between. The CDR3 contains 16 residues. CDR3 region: CASSQAPTGYGETQYF. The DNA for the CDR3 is TGTGCCAGCAGCCAAGCCCCGACAGGCTATGGGGAGACCCAGTACTTC.

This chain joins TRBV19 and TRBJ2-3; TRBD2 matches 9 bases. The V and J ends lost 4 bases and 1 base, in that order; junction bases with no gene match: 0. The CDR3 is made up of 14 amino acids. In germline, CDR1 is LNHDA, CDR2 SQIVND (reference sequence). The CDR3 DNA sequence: TGTGCCAGTAGTACTAGCGGGGGCACAGATACGCAGTATTTT. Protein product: CASSTSGGTDTQYF. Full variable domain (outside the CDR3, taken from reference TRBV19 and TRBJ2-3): DGGITQSPKYLFRKEGQNVTLSCEQNLNHDAMYWYRQDPGQGLRLIYYSQIVNDFQKGDIAEGYSVSREKKESFPLTVTSAQKNPTAFYLCASSTSGGTDTQYFGPGTRLTVL.

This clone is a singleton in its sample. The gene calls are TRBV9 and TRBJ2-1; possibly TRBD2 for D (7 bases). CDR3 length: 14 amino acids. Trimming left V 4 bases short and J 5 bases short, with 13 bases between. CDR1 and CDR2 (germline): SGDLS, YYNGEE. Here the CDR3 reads CASSSGGSDNEQFF. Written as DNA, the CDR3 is TGTGCCAGCAGCTCGGGGGGCTCGGACAATGAGCAGTTCTTC.

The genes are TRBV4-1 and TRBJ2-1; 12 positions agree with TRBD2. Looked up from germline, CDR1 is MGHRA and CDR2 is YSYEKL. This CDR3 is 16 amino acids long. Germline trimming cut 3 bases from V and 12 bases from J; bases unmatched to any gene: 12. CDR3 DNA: TGCGCCAGCAGCCAGGCGCGGACTAGCGGGATTCTTGGGCAGTTCTTC. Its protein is CASSQARTSGILGQFF.

The CDR3 DNA reads as TGTGCCATCAGGGAGGCCCCAAGCGGGGGACACACCGAGCAGTACTTC. Translation: CAIREAPSGGHTEQYF. The chain couples TRBV10-3 to TRBJ2-7, with 8 bases identical to TRBD2. From germline, CDR1 is ENHRY and CDR2 SYGVKD. The trim removed 6 bases at V and 6 bases at J, leaving 16 bases unmatched. This CDR3 is built from 16 residues.

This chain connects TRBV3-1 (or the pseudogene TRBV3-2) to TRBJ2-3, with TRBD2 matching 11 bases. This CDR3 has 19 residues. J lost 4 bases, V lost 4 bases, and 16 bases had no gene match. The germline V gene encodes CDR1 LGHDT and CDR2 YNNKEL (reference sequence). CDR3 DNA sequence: TGTGCCAGCAGCCCTACAACTCCTATTAGCGGGAGGGCCTCAGATACGCAGTATTTT. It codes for CASSPTTPISGRASDTQYF.

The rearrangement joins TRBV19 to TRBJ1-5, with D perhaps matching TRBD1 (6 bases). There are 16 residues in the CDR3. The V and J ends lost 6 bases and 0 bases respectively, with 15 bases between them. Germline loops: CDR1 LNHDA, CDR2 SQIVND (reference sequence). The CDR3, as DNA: TGTGCCAGTAGAAACGGACAGTTAATTAGCAATCAGCCCCAGCATTTT. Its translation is CASRNGQLISNQPQHF.

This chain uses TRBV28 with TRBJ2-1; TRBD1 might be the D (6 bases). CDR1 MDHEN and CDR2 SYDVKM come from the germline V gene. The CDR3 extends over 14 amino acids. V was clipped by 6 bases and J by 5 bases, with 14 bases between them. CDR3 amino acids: CASSRGGSDNEQFF. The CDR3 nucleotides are TGTGCCAGCAGCCGAGGGGGAAGTGACAATGAGCAGTTCTTC.

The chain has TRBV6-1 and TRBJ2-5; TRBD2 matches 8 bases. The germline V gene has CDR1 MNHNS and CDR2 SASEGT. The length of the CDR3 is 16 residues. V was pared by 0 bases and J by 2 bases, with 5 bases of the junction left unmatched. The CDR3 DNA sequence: TGTGCCAGCAGTGAAGCCCTAGCGGGCTCACAAGAGACCCAGTACTTC. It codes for CASSEALAGSQETQYF.

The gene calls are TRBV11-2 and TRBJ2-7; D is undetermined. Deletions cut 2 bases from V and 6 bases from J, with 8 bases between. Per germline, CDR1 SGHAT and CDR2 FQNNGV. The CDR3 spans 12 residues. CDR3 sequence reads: CASSLSIGEQYF. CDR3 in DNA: TGTGCCAGCAGCTTAAGCATCGGCGAGCAGTACTTC.

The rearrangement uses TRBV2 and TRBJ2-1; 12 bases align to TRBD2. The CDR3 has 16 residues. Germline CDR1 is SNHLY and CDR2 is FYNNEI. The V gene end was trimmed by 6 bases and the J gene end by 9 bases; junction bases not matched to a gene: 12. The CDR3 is CASRDSSGRAEVEQFF. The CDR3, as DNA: TGTGCCAGCAGGGACTCTAGCGGGAGGGCCGAAGTTGAGCAGTTCTTC.